The TCR beta chain under discussion was sequenced for a study of blood T cell repertoires in COVID-19. Study details: COVID-19 samples from acute and convalescent phases originated in the United States, Italy and Spain. PBMCs, B-cell-depleted T cells, or T cells were the source of the cDNA or gDNA that made up the material.

Germline V CDR1 and CDR2: SNHLY, FYNNEI. The CDR3 length is 14 residues. Trimming took 6 bases from V and 8 from J, leaving 17 bases between them. Original handling: The authors estimated nucleated cell counts from reference gene primer amplification. The method was immunoSEQ multiplex PCR; TCRdb's version includes in-frame clones alone and lacks a portion of them. V, J and clone size are those of that table, while D and trimming were read from the DNA. The data show 30,000 to 40,000 clones, 85% seen once. The rearrangement uses TRBV2 and TRBJ2-1; the D gene is possibly TRBD2 (6 bases). Specimen: peripheral blood. The source of this sequence is a woman aged 60-70 years with active COVID-19. The CDR3 sequence: CASRGPGRLYEQFF. DNA for the CDR3: TGTGCCAGCAGGGGCCCCGGGAGACTATATGAGCAGTTCTTC.